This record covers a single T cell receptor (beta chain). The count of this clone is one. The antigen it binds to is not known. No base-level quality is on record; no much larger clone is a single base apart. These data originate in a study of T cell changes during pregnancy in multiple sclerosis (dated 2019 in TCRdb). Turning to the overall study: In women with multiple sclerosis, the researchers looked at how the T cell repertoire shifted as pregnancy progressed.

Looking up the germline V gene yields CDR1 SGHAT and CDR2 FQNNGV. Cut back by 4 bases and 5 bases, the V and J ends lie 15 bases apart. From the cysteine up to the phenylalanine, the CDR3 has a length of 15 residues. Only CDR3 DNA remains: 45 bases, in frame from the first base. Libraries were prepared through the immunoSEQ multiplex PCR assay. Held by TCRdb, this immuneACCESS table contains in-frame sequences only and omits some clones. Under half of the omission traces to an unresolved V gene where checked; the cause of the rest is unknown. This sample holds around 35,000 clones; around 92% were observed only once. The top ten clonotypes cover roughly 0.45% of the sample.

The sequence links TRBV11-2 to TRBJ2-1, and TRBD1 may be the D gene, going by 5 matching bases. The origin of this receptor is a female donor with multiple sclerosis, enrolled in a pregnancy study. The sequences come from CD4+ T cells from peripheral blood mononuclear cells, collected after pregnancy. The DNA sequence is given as TGTGCCAGCAGCTCCTCAGGTCAGGGCAACAATGAGCAGTTCTTC. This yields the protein CASSSSGQGNNEQFF.